The 8 T cell receptor beta chains in this list originate from one sample, sequenced in a study of CD4 T cells in relation to SARS-CoV-2 and coronaviruses. Here immunoSEQ multiplex PCR was the method, and the copy in TCRdb shows in-frame clones only, minus some. The data contain about 38,000 clones, under 85% of them seen just once; the ten biggest clones take up approximately 20%. These receptors are not linked to any known antigen. Sequenced material: memory CD4+ T cells from PBMCs, cultured in vitro. These receptors came from an adult with COVID-19.

In its sample, this clone was seen a few times. The chain uses TRBV9 and TRBJ1-5, with D perhaps matching TRBD1 (5 bases). This CDR3 comprises 14 residues. Germline V gene data show CDR1 as SGDLS and CDR2 as YYNGEE. The ends were cut back, 6 bases at V and 4 bases at J, with 14 bases in the middle. This CDR3 is CASTPGPGNQPQHF. The CDR3 DNA follows: TGTGCCAGCACACCGGGCCCAGGGAATCAGCCCCAGCATTTT.

The chain is built from TRBV5-1 and TRBJ1-3, with TRBD1 matching 9 bases. CDR1 is SGHRS, CDR2 YFSETQ, per germline. This CDR3 is 16 amino acids long. V trimming: 0 bases; J trimming: 4 bases; junction bases outside the gene matches: 5. CDR3 region: CASSLGGTGQGNTIYF. In nucleotides, the CDR3 is TGCGCCAGCAGCTTGGGAGGGACAGGGCAAGGAAACACCATATATTTT.

CDR3 sequence: CASTQAGVYGNEQFF. The DNA of the CDR3 is TGTGCCAGCACCCAAGCGGGAGTCTATGGCAATGAGCAGTTCTTC. J is TRBJ2-1 and V is TRBV28; 8 bases align to TRBD2. The germline V gene has CDR1 MDHEN and CDR2 SYDVKM. The CDR3 consists of 15 residues. Trimming removed 7 bases from V and 6 bases from J; junction bases left unmatched: 11. Full variable domain (outside the CDR3, taken from reference TRBV28 and TRBJ2-1): DVKVTQSSRYLVKRTGEKVFLECVQDMDHENMFWYRQDPGLGLRLIYFSYDVKMKEKGDIPEGYSVSREKKERFSLILESASTNQTSMYLCASTQAGVYGNEQFFGPGTRLTVL.

In nucleotides, the CDR3 is TGTGCCAGCAGCTTCGGGACTAGCGGGAGGTCGAATACGCAGTATTTT. Its protein is CASSFGTSGRSNTQYF. V gene TRBV13 combines with J gene TRBJ2-3; 15 bases are shared with TRBD2. The CDR3 runs to 16 residues. From germline, CDR1 is PRHDT and CDR2 FYEKMQ (reference sequence). V dropped 3 bases and J dropped 7; count of bases not matched to a gene: 5.

V usage is TRBV6-2 or TRBV6-3 and J usage is TRBJ2-7; no clear D gene. Germline CDR1 and CDR2: MNHEY and SVGEGT. The CDR3 extends over 12 amino acids. V lost 2 bases, J lost 2 bases, and 4 bases lay in between. The CDR3 protein is CASSYGPYEQYF. The DNA for the CDR3 is TGTGCCAGCAGTTACGGACCCTACGAGCAGTACTTC.

The CDR3 nucleotides are TGTGCCAGCAGCCAAGATCGATACAATGAGCAGTTCTTC. Translation gives CASSQDRYNEQFF. The chain couples TRBV3-1 (or the pseudogene TRBV3-2) to TRBJ2-1, with D hard to call. V was pared by 0 bases and J by 4 bases, with 4 bases between. The germline gives CDR1 LGHDT, CDR2 YNNKEL (reference sequence). The CDR3 loop spans 13 amino acids.

This clone appeared a few times. V usage is TRBV9 and J usage is TRBJ2-5; TRBD2 aligns across 7 bases. Trimming removed 0 bases from V and 2 bases from J; junction bases left unmatched: 4. Germline V lookup: CDR1 SGDLS, CDR2 YYNGEE. The CDR3 contains 15 residues. CDR3 residues: CASSVGSGTQETQYF. The CDR3 DNA sequence: TGTGCCAGCAGCGTAGGGAGCGGGACGCAAGAGACCCAGTACTTC.

The CDR3 loop reads CASSYGTASYEQYF. The CDR3 nucleotides are TGTGCCAGCAGTTATGGGACAGCCTCCTACGAGCAGTACTTC. The J gene is TRBJ2-7, the V gene TRBV6-2 or TRBV6-3; TRBD1 matches 7 bases. V trimming: 3 bases; J trimming: 0 bases; junction bases outside the gene matches: 2. The germline V gene encodes CDR1 MNHEY and CDR2 SVGEGT. CDR3 length: 14 amino acids.